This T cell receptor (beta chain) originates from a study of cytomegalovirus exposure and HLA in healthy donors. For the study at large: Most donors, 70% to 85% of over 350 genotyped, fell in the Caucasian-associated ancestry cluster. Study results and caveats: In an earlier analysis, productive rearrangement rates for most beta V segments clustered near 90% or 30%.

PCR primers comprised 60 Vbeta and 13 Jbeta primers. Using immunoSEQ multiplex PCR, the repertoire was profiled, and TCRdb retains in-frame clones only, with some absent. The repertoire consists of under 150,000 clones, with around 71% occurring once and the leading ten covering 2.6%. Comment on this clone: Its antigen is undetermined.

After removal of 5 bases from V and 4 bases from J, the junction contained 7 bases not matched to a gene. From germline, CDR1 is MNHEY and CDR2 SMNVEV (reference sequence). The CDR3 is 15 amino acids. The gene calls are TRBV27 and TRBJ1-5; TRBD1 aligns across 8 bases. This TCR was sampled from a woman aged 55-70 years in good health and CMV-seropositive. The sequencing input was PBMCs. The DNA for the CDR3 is TGTGCCAGCAGTGTTGGGACAGGCTTTAATCAGCCCCAGCATTTT. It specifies CASSVGTGFNQPQHF.